This entry lists 19 T cell receptor beta chains sequenced from one sample in a study of blood T cell repertoires in COVID-19. The method was immunoSEQ multiplex PCR; TCRdb's version includes in-frame clones alone and lacks a portion of them. The sample includes roughly 59,000 clones, around four fifths of them seen just once. Material for sequencing was peripheral blood. The source is a human donor in a cohort sampled during active COVID-19.

This clone was observed a single time. The rearrangement joins TRBV12-3 or TRBV12-4 to TRBJ1-6, with D possibly being TRBD1 (5 bases). V was clipped by 7 bases and J by 7 bases, with 11 bases between them. The CDR3 totals 13 residues. DNA of the CDR3: TGTGCCAGCACCCTGGGGGGGAATTCACCCCTCCACTTT. Residues: CASTLGGNSPLHF.

This clone was seen just once. This rearrangement joins TRBV10-3 to TRBJ1-1; the match to TRBD1 covers 9 bases. V lost 6 bases and J lost 3; bases outside the gene matches: 17. The CDR3 has 18 amino acids. CDR1 ENHRY and CDR2 SYGVKD come from the germline V gene. This CDR3 reads CAISRVQGASGVHTEAFF. The CDR3 DNA follows: TGTGCCATCAGCCGCGTACAGGGGGCCTCTGGGGTACACACTGAAGCTTTCTTT.

The chain combines TRBV3-1 (or the pseudogene TRBV3-2) with TRBJ2-3; D uncertain. Trimming cost V 1 base and J 1 base, with 6 bases left between them. This CDR3 is 14 amino acids long. Germline-derived CDR1 and CDR2 are LGHDT and YNNKEL (reference sequence). The CDR3 nucleotides read TGTGCCAGCAGCCAAGTCGGAGGCACAGATACGCAGTATTTT. Encoded protein: CASSQVGGTDTQYF.

This chain joins TRBV25-1 and TRBJ2-5; 8 bases are a match to TRBD1. The germline V gene has CDR1 MGHDK and CDR2 SYGVNS. The CDR3 extends over 12 amino acids. V dropped 6 bases and J dropped 4; count of bases not matched to a gene: 1. The CDR3: CASSTGGETQYF. In nucleotides, the CDR3 is TGTGCCAGCAGCACAGGGGGAGAGACCCAGTACTTC.

In DNA form, the CDR3 reads TGTGCCAGCAGCTTGAATTGGGGAGGCATCGTTTCCGAGCAGTACTTC. Its translation: CASSLNWGGIVSEQYF. The gene calls are TRBV5-4 and TRBJ2-7; a possible D gene is TRBD2 (6 bases). The CDR3 runs 16 residues. V lost 1 base and J 6 bases, leaving 20 bases between the germline ends. Germline CDR1 reads SGHNT; CDR2 reads YYREEE (reference sequence).

The CDR3, as DNA: TGTGCCAGCAGCTTAGCGACAGGGGGGCCCAAAGAAGCTTTCTTT. This encodes CASSLATGGPKEAFF. J is TRBJ1-1 and V is TRBV7-9, with TRBD1 matching over 9 bases. Trimming cost V 0 bases and J 8 bases; bases outside gene matches: 7. This CDR3 has 15 residues. Looked up from germline, CDR1 is SEHNR and CDR2 is FQNEAQ (reference sequence).

The chain joins TRBV5-1 to TRBJ2-5; 7 bases align to TRBD2. The CDR3 has 16 residues. CDR1 and CDR2 (germline): SGHRS, YFSETQ. With 4 bases clipped from V and 5 bases from J, the junction kept 14 bases outside the gene matches. CDR3 protein: CASSPLGGTAAETQYF. CDR3 nucleotide sequence: TGCGCCAGCAGCCCCTTGGGGGGGACCGCCGCGGAGACCCAGTACTTC.

The rearrangement joins TRBV30 to TRBJ1-2; 7 nucleotides match TRBD1. CDR1 GTSNPN and CDR2 SVGIG come from the germline V gene (reference sequence). This CDR3 region has 18 residues. V lost 3 bases, J lost 4 bases, and 20 bases stayed unmatched. The chain's CDR3 is CAWSMPGTVGARSYGYTF. CDR3 nucleotide sequence: TGTGCCTGGAGCATGCCCGGGACAGTAGGGGCACGTAGCTATGGCTACACCTTC.

The chain employs TRBV11-2 and TRBJ2-3; possible D gene TRBD2, 6 bases. The CDR3 is 18 residues long. Germline-derived CDR1 and CDR2 are SGHAT and FQNNGV. V was pared by 4 bases and J by 2 bases, with 22 bases between. CDR3 coding DNA: TGTGCCAGCAGCTATCATTGGGGCGGGCGGGATAACACAGATACGCAGTATTTT. Amino acids: CASSYHWGGRDNTDTQYF.

This clone was seen a few times. The chain combines TRBV4-1 with TRBJ1-1, with TRBD1 as a possible D gene (5 bases). V was clipped by 4 bases and J by 12 bases, with 18 bases between them. The germline V gene encodes CDR1 MGHRA and CDR2 YSYEKL. This CDR3 contains 13 residues. The DNA of the CDR3 is TGCGCCAGCAGCCCTCCGGGACTCTCAGCCACTTTCTTT. This codes for CASSPPGLSATFF.

The gene calls are TRBV9 and TRBJ1-4, with D unresolved. Germline V CDR1 and CDR2: SGDLS, YYNGEE. V was trimmed by 4 bases and J by 7 bases, leaving 17 bases between them. The CDR3 loop spans 15 amino acids. This CDR3 reads CASSPHSRRGEKLFF. The CDR3 DNA reads as TGTGCCAGCAGCCCTCACTCCCGCCGGGGTGAAAAACTGTTTTTT.

Comment on this clone: One junction end disagrees with the germline gene, perhaps due to a read error. V and J are TRBV7-7 and TRBJ2-1; 13 bases map to TRBD2. The CDR3 extends over 16 amino acids. The germline V gene encodes CDR1 SSHAT and CDR2 FNYEAQ (reference sequence). In DNA, the CDR3 is TGTGCTAGCAGCCCGACAGGGACTAGCGGGAAGGGTGAGCAGTTCTTC. As protein: CASSPTGTSGKGEQFF. Full variable domain (outside the CDR3, taken from reference TRBV7-7 and TRBJ2-1): GAGVSQSPRYKVTKRGQDVTLRCDPISSHATLYWYQQALGQGPEFLTYFNYEAQPDKSGLPSDRFSAERPEGSISTLTIQRTEQRDSAMYRCASSPTGTSGKGEQFFGPGTRLTVL.

V gene TRBV7-9 combines with J gene TRBJ2-7, with TRBD1 identical over 9 bases. This CDR3 spans 15 amino acids. The V and J ends lost 3 bases and 3 bases, in that order; junction bases with no gene match: 6. CDR1 SEHNR and CDR2 FQNEAQ come from the germline V gene (reference sequence). Written as DNA, the CDR3 is TGTGCCAGCAGCTTTCCTCGACAGGGGGACTACGAGCAGTACTTC. Translation: CASSFPRQGDYEQYF.

The chain combines TRBV6-5 with TRBJ2-1; 9 bases line up with TRBD2. This CDR3 spans 16 amino acids. V trimming: 0 bases; J trimming: 9 bases; junction bases outside the gene matches: 9. Germline V gives CDR1 MNHEY, CDR2 SVGAGI. The DNA for the CDR3 is TGTGCCAGCAGTTACTCTCCGAGCGGGAGGCAGGGTGAGCAGTTCTTC. It specifies CASSYSPSGRQGEQFF.

V is TRBV10-3 and J is TRBJ2-7; 7 nucleotides agree with TRBD1. CDR1 ENHRY and CDR2 SYGVKD come from the germline V gene. After removal of 6 bases from V and 3 bases from J, the junction contained 5 bases not matched to a gene. The CDR3 is made up of 13 amino acids. The CDR3, as DNA: TGTGCCATCAGGAAAGGACAGGACTACGAGCAGTACTTC. Residues: CAIRKGQDYEQYF.

This chain uses TRBV7-3 with TRBJ2-1, with TRBD2 identical over 12 bases. Trimming took 5 bases from V and 9 from J; bases not matched to a gene: 8. The germline V gene encodes CDR1 SGHTA and CDR2 FQGTGA. There are 15 residues in the CDR3. DNA of the CDR3: TGTGCCAGCAGCACCCGGACTAGCGGGATACGTGAGCAGTTCTTC. This sequence encodes CASSTRTSGIREQFF.

The chain joins TRBV19 to TRBJ2-2; 11 bases are a match to TRBD2. V shed 10 bases and J 5 bases; nucleotides not matched to a gene: 9. The length of the CDR3 is 15 residues. Germline CDR1 is LNHDA and CDR2 is SQIVND (reference sequence). The CDR3 region has the DNA TGTGCCACTAAAGGACTAGCGGGTACGACCGGGGAGCTGTTTTTT. Amino acid sequence: CATKGLAGTTGELFF.

A single count supports this clone. The chain employs TRBV24-1 and TRBJ1-1; the D gene is possibly TRBD1 (5 bases). The CDR3 totals 17 residues. V lost 5 bases, J lost 6 bases, and 24 bases lay in between. Germline V lookup: CDR1 KGHDR, CDR2 SFDVKD. The CDR3 DNA reads as TGTGCCACCAGTGCCGGACCTGCGGGGGGGGTGAGCCCTGAAGCTTTCTTT. This codes for CATSAGPAGGVSPEAFF.

The rearrangement uses TRBV2 and TRBJ2-1, with a weak D call TRBD1 (6 bases). Germline CDR1 is SNHLY and CDR2 is FYNNEI. This CDR3 comprises 13 residues. V was shortened by 8 bases and J by 5 bases, with 13 bases between the two germline ends. The CDR3 bases are TGTGCCAGCGGGGGCGCGAAGGACAATGAGCAGTTCTTC. This translates into CASGGAKDNEQFF. The full variable domain, rest sourced from reference TRBV2 and TRBJ2-1, is EPEVTQTPSHQVTQMGQEVILRCVPISNHLYFYWYRQILGQKVEFLVSFYNNEISEKSEIFDDQFSVERPDGSNFTLKIRSTKLEDSAMYFCASGGAKDNEQFFGPGTRLTVL.